One T cell receptor beta chain is described in this entry. Germline trimming cut 3 bases from V and 1 base from J; bases unmatched to any gene: 8. This CDR3 has 18 amino acids. Germline loops: CDR1 MGHRA, CDR2 YSYEKL. This sample stems from a study of cytomegalovirus exposure and HLA in healthy donors. PCR primers comprised 60 Vbeta and 13 Jbeta primers. Using immunoSEQ multiplex PCR, the repertoire was profiled, and TCRdb retains in-frame clones only, with some absent. The table has approximately 180,000 clones, around 82% seen once. The sample consisted of PBMCs. The chain employs TRBV4-1 and TRBJ2-2; 10 positions match TRBD1. The TCR was taken from a woman aged 50 to 60 in good health and CMV-seropositive. In nucleotides, the CDR3 is TGCGCCAGCAGCCAGGGACAGGGGACGTTTTGGAACACCGGGGAGCTGTTTTTT. Its protein is CASSQGQGTFWNTGELFF.